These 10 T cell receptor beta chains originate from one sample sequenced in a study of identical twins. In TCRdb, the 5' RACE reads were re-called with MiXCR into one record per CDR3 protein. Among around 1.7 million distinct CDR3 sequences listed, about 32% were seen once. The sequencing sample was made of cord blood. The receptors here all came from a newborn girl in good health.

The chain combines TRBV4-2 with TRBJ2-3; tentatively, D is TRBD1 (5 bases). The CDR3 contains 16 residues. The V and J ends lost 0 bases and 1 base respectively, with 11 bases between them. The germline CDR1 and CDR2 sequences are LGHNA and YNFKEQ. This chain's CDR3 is CASSQELARGTDTQYF. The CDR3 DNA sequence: TGTGCCAGCAGCCAAGAGCTGGCCAGGGGCACAGATACGCAGTATTTT.

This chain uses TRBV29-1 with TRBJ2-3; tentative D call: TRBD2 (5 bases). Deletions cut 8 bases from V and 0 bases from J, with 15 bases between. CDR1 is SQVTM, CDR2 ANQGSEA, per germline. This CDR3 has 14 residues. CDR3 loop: CSTWTAASTDTQYF. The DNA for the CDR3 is TGCAGCACCTGGACTGCGGCTAGCACAGATACGCAGTATTTT.

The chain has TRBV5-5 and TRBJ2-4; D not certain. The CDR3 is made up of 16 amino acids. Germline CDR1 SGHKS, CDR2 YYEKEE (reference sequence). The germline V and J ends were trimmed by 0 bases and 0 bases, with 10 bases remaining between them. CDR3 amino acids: CASSLEGSLAKNIQYF. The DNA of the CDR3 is TGTGCCAGCAGCTTGGAAGGTTCCCTAGCCAAAAACATTCAGTACTTC.

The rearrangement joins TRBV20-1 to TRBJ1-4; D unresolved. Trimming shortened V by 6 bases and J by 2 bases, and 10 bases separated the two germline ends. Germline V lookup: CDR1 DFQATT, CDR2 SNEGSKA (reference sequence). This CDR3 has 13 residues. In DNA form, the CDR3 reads TGCAGTGCCGTTCAGAGGACTAATGAAAAACTGTTTTTT. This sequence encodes CSAVQRTNEKLFF.

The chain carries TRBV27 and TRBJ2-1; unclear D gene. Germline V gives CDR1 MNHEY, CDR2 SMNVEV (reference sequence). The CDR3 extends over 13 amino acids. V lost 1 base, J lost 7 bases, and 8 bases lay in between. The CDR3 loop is CASSLYSRNEQFF. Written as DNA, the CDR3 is TGTGCCAGCAGTTTATACTCCAGGAATGAGCAGTTCTTC.

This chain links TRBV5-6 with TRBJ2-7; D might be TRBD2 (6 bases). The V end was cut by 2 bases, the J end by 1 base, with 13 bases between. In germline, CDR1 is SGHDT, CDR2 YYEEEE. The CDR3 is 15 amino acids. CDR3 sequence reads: CASSFGGKWSYEQYF. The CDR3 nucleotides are TGTGCCAGCAGCTTTGGGGGGAAGTGGTCCTACGAGCAGTACTTC.

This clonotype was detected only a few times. The CDR3 nucleotides read TGTGCCAGCAGCCAAGAGGCTAATGGGGATACGCAGTATTTT. Amino acid sequence: CASSQEANGDTQYF. The rearrangement joins TRBV4-2 to TRBJ2-3; D call uncertain. V was trimmed by 0 bases and J by 6 bases, leaving 10 bases between them. This CDR3 is 14 amino acids long. CDR1 and CDR2 (germline): LGHNA, YNFKEQ.

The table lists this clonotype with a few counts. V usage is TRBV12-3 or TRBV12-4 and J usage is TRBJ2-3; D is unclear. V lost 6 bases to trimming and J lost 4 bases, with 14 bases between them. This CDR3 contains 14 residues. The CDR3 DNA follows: TGTGCCAGCAGACGTTGGGGTTCGCCAGATACGCAGTATTTT. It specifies CASRRWGSPDTQYF.

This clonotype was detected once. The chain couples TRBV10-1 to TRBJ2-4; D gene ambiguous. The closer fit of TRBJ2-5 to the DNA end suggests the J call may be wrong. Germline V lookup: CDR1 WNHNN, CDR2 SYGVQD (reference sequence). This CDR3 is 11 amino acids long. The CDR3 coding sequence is TGCGCCAACCCTGGGATGGAGACCCAGTACTTC. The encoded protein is CANPGMETQYF.

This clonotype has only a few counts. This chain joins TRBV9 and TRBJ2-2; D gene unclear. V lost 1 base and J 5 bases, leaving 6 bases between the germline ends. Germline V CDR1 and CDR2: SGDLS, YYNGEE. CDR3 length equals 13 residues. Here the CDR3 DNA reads TGTGCCAGCAGCGTAAGATTGACCGGGGAGCTGTTTTTT. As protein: CASSVRLTGELFF.